Reported below is one TCR beta chain. Its cognate antigen is unknown. Germline V lookup: CDR1 MNHEY, CDR2 SMNVEV (reference sequence). V trimming: 4 bases; J trimming: 3 bases; junction bases outside the gene matches: 3. This CDR3 is 14 amino acids long. Libraries were prepared by immunoSEQ multiplex PCR; TCRdb keeps only in-frame clonotypes and omits some of them. The sample lists just under 20,000 clones; roughly 78% were seen once. The entry originates in a study of graft-versus-host responses after intestinal transplantation. Study details: Grafts that recipients had were multivisceral, liver-intestinal, or isolated intestinal transplants. For around 3 years after anti-thymocyte globulin induction, all recipients took tacrolimus and steroids.

Graft tissue was processed to release intraepithelial and lamina propria lymphocytes. Study-wide results and limits: GvH clone levels peaked in circulation, and this peak was associated with early post-transplant HvG declines. GvH clones turned up in recipient marrow; some had shown up first in ileum or blood.

The V call is TRBV27, the J call TRBJ2-7; 10 positions agree with TRBD1. The material sequenced was ileum tissue, taken around 20 days after intestinal transplant. The source of this sequence is a human patient who received an intestinal transplant, so some T cells may come from the graft donor. The CDR3 loop reads CASSWDRGYYEQYF. The DNA of the CDR3 is TGTGCCAGCAGTTGGGACAGGGGTTACTACGAGCAGTACTTC.